These 12 T cell receptor beta chains share one sample of origin, sequenced in a study of T-cell memory formation after mild COVID-19. TCRdb redid the calling of the 5' RACE reads with MiXCR, one entry per CDR3 protein. The data show 260,000 or so distinct CDR3 sequences, with approximately 15% seen just once and around a fifth held by the top ten. Source material: PBMCs or a T cell subset sorted from them (not recorded which). The receptors were sampled from a man between 18 and 35 years old who had mild COVID-19 (a few samples of this study predate the infection). Cell type and time point are not known.

This clonotype came up a few times. This sequence joins TRBV3-1 and TRBJ1-2, with a tentative D call TRBD1 (5 bases). The CDR3 length is 15 residues. Germline CDR1 reads LGHDT; CDR2 reads YNNKEL (reference sequence). Trimming removed 1 base from V and 3 bases from J, with 12 bases in between. In DNA, the CDR3 is TGTGCCAGCAGCCAAGGAGGGGAACCGCACTATGGCTACACCTTC. Its translation: CASSQGGEPHYGYTF.

The chain has TRBV5-4 and TRBJ2-5, with TRBD2 identical over 12 bases. This CDR3 has 15 residues. Germline trimming cut 6 bases from V and 4 bases from J; bases unmatched to any gene: 7. Germline CDR1 SGHNT, CDR2 YYREEE (reference sequence). CDR3 nucleotide sequence: TGTGCCAGCATCGCCACTAGCGGGGGGCGAGAGACCCAGTACTTC. It is translated as CASIATSGGRETQYF.

The V call is TRBV7-9, the J call TRBJ1-6, with D perhaps matching TRBD1 (5 bases). Germline CDR1 reads SEHNR; CDR2 reads FQNEAQ (reference sequence). CDR3 size: 14 residues. Trimming stripped 5 bases from V and 10 bases from J, with 15 bases between. The CDR3: CASSPRQGDSPLHF. CDR3 nucleotides: TGTGCCAGCAGCCCCCGTCAGGGTGACTCACCCCTCCACTTT.

The chain joins TRBV18 to TRBJ2-4; 8 positions agree with TRBD1. V lost 3 bases, J lost 2 bases, and 6 bases stayed unmatched. Germline CDR1 and CDR2: KGHSH and LQKENI. The CDR3 extends over 16 amino acids. The CDR3 bases are TGTGCCAGCTCACCGCGACAGGGGTCGTCCAAAAACATTCAGTACTTC. This sequence encodes CASSPRQGSSKNIQYF.

This clonotype showed up many times. The rearrangement links TRBV7-9 to TRBJ2-5, with a possible D match to TRBD2 (6 bases). The CDR3 extends over 14 amino acids. The V gene lost 5 bases and the J gene lost 5 bases, with 15 bases spanning the gap. Germline loops: CDR1 SEHNR, CDR2 FQNEAQ (reference sequence). CDR3 sequence reads: CASSRRRAGETQYF. As DNA, the CDR3 is TGTGCCAGCAGCCGACGAAGGGCGGGGGAGACCCAGTACTTC.

This clonotype appeared a few times. The chain couples TRBV5-1 to TRBJ2-1; D not resolved. Between the trimmed V and J ends, which lost 2 bases and 3 bases, there was a span of 9 bases. Germline loops: CDR1 SGHRS, CDR2 YFSETQ. This CDR3 is 14 amino acids long. CDR3 amino acids: CASSLRQDYNEQFF. DNA of the CDR3: TGCGCCAGCAGCTTAAGGCAAGACTACAATGAGCAGTTCTTC.

The chain combines TRBV6-5 with TRBJ2-5, with 13 bases that match TRBD2. Germline V CDR1 and CDR2: MNHEY, SVGAGI. The V gene end was trimmed by 2 bases and the J gene end by 5 bases; junction bases not matched to a gene: 2. This CDR3 has 15 residues. The CDR3 nucleotides read TGTGCCAGCAGTTACGGACTAGCGGGGGTGGAGACCCAGTACTTC. It translates to CASSYGLAGVETQYF.

The chain uses TRBV9 and TRBJ2-5; TRBD2 aligns across 8 bases. V dropped 6 bases and J dropped 4; count of bases not matched to a gene: 14. CDR3 size: 16 residues. Germline CDR1 SGDLS, CDR2 YYNGEE. CDR3 in amino acids: CASTPRGGPGGETQYF. The CDR3, as DNA: TGTGCCAGCACCCCCCGCGGGGGGCCGGGTGGAGAGACCCAGTACTTC.

The gene calls are TRBV27 and TRBJ2-6; D gene uncertain. This CDR3 has 13 amino acids. Germline-derived CDR1 and CDR2 are MNHEY and SMNVEV (reference sequence). Trimming removed 5 bases at V and 1 base at J, with 3 bases between. The CDR3: CASSDSGANVLTF. CDR3 nucleotide sequence: TGTGCCAGCAGTGATTCTGGGGCCAACGTCCTGACTTTC.

The J gene is TRBJ2-2, the V gene TRBV6-2 or TRBV6-3; no reliable D call. The CDR3 length is 15 residues. Trimming removed 8 bases at V and 4 bases at J, with 17 bases between. Germline V gives CDR1 MNHEY, CDR2 SVGEGT. CDR3 sequence reads: CASASTHGPTGELFF. CDR3 DNA sequence: TGTGCCAGCGCCTCCACCCATGGGCCCACCGGGGAGCTGTTTTTT.

This clonotype occurred many times. The chain is built from TRBV5-5 and TRBJ2-7; 7 nucleotides align to TRBD1. The V segment lost 4 bases and the J segment 0 bases; nucleotides outside the gene matches: 7. This CDR3 contains 15 residues. The germline gives CDR1 SGHKS, CDR2 YYEKEE (reference sequence). CDR3: CASSRDRESSYEQYV. For the CDR3, the DNA is TGTGCCAGCAGCCGCGACAGGGAAAGCTCCTACGAGCAGTACGTC.

J is TRBJ1-5 and V is TRBV7-9; TRBD1 is a possible D gene (5 bases). Trimming took off 1 base at V and 3 bases at J, with 13 bases between the two ends. CDR3 size: 16 residues. Germline assignment: CDR1 SEHNR and CDR2 FQNEAQ (reference sequence). CDR3 sequence: CASSLEGLGVNQPQHF. The CDR3 region has the DNA TGTGCCAGCAGCTTAGAGGGCCTGGGGGTCAATCAGCCCCAGCATTTT.